What follows are 23 T cell receptor beta chains derived from one specimen sequenced in a study of shared clonotypes between healthy human individuals. Some clones are missing from TCRdb's copy, which holds only in-frame ones; the method was immunoSEQ multiplex PCR. The top ten clones hold 0.3% to 0.4% of a sample with some 2.3 million clones, 90% to 95% of them seen once. The sample consisted of naive CD4+ T cells from PBMCs. Sample subset: CD45RA+ positively selected. Every receptor here comes from a man between 18 and 35 years old in good health. Some clones in this sample may be carry-over from other donors' samples.

The genes are TRBV7-3 and TRBJ2-7, with TRBD2 identical over 7 bases. Trimming removed 3 bases from V and 0 bases from J; junction bases left unmatched: 5. Per the germline V gene, CDR1 is SGHTA and CDR2 is FQGTGA. The CDR3 sequence is 15 residues long. The chain's CDR3 is CASSLMGGSSYEQYF. The CDR3 nucleotides are TGTGCCAGCAGCTTGATGGGAGGGTCCTCCTACGAGCAGTACTTC.

The V gene is TRBV7-2, the J gene TRBJ2-3, with unresolved D. Germline assignment: CDR1 SGHTA and CDR2 FQGNSA. V lost 1 base, J lost 2 bases, and 7 bases lay in between. The CDR3 extends over 14 amino acids. The CDR3 region has the DNA TGTGCCAGCAGCTTAGTGTCAACCACAGATACGCAGTATTTT. As protein: CASSLVSTTDTQYF.

The gene calls are TRBV6-5 and TRBJ2-7, with 10 bases fitting TRBD2. The CDR3 runs 14 residues. The germline CDR1 and CDR2 sequences are MNHEY and SVGAGI. The junction had 4 bases not matched to a gene; V was cut back by 6 bases and J by 2 bases. The CDR3 spells CASRGLATTYEQYF. CDR3 nucleotides: TGTGCCAGCAGGGGACTAGCGACAACCTACGAGCAGTACTTC.

The rearrangement joins TRBV4-1 to TRBJ2-5, with 7 bases lining up with TRBD1. V shed 0 bases and J 0 bases; nucleotides not matched to a gene: 10. Germline CDR1 reads MGHRA; CDR2 reads YSYEKL. This CDR3 is built from 18 residues. CDR3 residues: CASSQDRWDSEYQETQYF. The CDR3 DNA reads as TGCGCCAGCAGCCAAGATCGATGGGACAGCGAGTACCAAGAGACCCAGTACTTC.

About this clone: A much larger clonotype is one base distant, so this may be a read error. This CDR3 is also generated by other DNA sequences in the sample. The chain couples TRBV11-3 to TRBJ2-2; D uncertain. CDR1 is SGHNT, CDR2 YENEEA, per germline. The CDR3 is 11 residues long. The V end was cut by 2 bases, the J end by 6 bases, with 1 base between. Here the CDR3 reads CASSLSGELFF. CDR3 nucleotides: TGTGCCAGCAGCTTATCCGGGGAGCTGTTTTTT.

A single count supports this clone. CDR3 sequence reads: CSVSPGLGNTIYF. The DNA of the CDR3 is TGCAGCGTTTCCCCGGGGCTAGGCAACACCATATATTTT. This chain links TRBV29-1 with TRBJ1-3; D is possibly TRBD1 (5 bases). Deletions cut 5 bases from V and 7 bases from J, with 15 bases between. Germline V gene data show CDR1 as SQVTM and CDR2 as ANQGSEA. The CDR3 consists of 13 residues.

The chain links TRBV5-1 to TRBJ1-5, with no clear D. This CDR3 is 15 amino acids long. CDR1 is SGHRS and CDR2 is YFSETQ in the germline V gene. V lost 0 bases to trimming and J lost 7 bases, with 14 bases between them. CDR3 loop: CASSLDPGSRQPQHF. In DNA form, the CDR3 reads TGCGCCAGCAGCTTGGACCCGGGATCTCGGCAGCCCCAGCATTTT. The full variable domain, its missing parts supplied by reference TRBV5-1 and TRBJ1-5, is KAGVTQTPRYLIKTRGQQVTLSCSPISGHRSVSWYQQTPGQGLQFLFEYFSETQRNKGNFPGRFSGRQFSNSRSEMNVSTLELGDSALYLCASSLDPGSRQPQHFGDGTRLSIL.

The chain recombines TRBV5-1 with TRBJ2-5, with 12 bases aligning to TRBD2. V lost 4 bases to trimming and J lost 3 bases; unmatched junction nucleotides: 10. Germline loops: CDR1 SGHRS, CDR2 YFSETQ. The CDR3 has 17 amino acids. The CDR3 nucleotides are TGCGCCAGCAGCCCTTCGGCTAGCGGGAGGGCCGAAGAGACCCAGTACTTC. Translating gives CASSPSASGRAEETQYF. The full variable domain, rest sourced from reference TRBV5-1 and TRBJ2-5, is KAGVTQTPRYLIKTRGQQVTLSCSPISGHRSVSWYQQTPGQGLQFLFEYFSETQRNKGNFPGRFSGRQFSNSRSEMNVSTLELGDSALYLCASSPSASGRAEETQYFGPGTRLLVL.

This chain connects TRBV6-5 to TRBJ2-5; 8 bases map to TRBD1. Unmatched junction bases numbered 10, after V lost 5 bases and J lost 5 bases. The CDR3 contains 15 residues. Per germline, CDR1 MNHEY and CDR2 SVGAGI. Here the CDR3 reads CASSQSRDRFETQYF. The CDR3 nucleotides are TGTGCCAGCAGTCAATCGAGGGACAGGTTCGAGACCCAGTACTTC.

This chain links TRBV7-2 with TRBJ2-2; 7 bases are a match to TRBD2. In germline, CDR1 is SGHTA, CDR2 FQGNSA. The CDR3 has 13 residues. With V trimmed by 5 bases and J by 5 bases, 2 bases remained unmatched. CDR3 region: CASSRSGTGELFF. The CDR3 coding sequence is TGTGCCAGCAGCCGTAGCGGGACCGGGGAGCTGTTTTTT.

The rearrangement uses TRBV7-9 and TRBJ2-3, with 9 bases that match TRBD2. Trimming took 1 base from V and 0 from J; bases not matched to a gene: 8. The germline V gene has CDR1 SEHNR and CDR2 FQNEAQ (reference sequence). The CDR3 extends over 18 amino acids. CDR3 nucleotides: TGTGCCAGCAGCTTAGGCCCAGAGCGGGAGGTAAGCACAGATACGCAGTATTTT. Amino acids: CASSLGPEREVSTDTQYF.

The chain combines TRBV6-4 with TRBJ2-1; perhaps TRBD1 as D (6 bases). V lost 0 bases to trimming and J lost 4 bases, with 13 bases between them. CDR3 length: 16 amino acids. The germline CDR1 and CDR2 sequences are MRHNA and SNTAGT. DNA of the CDR3: TGTGCCAGCAGTGACTCGTCGGGACACGGTTACAATGAGCAGTTCTTC. Encoded protein: CASSDSSGHGYNEQFF.

As to this clone: In the same sample, other DNA sequences code for this CDR3. This chain uses TRBV25-1 with TRBJ2-3; D uncertain. This CDR3 spans 12 amino acids. V was cut by 4 bases and J by 0 bases, with 2 bases left in between. CDR1 is MGHDK, CDR2 SYGVNS, per germline. This CDR3 is CASSGSTDTQYF. CDR3 bases: TGTGCCAGCAGTGGTAGCACAGATACGCAGTATTTT.

The chain employs TRBV15 and TRBJ2-1; 9 nucleotides agree with TRBD2. The CDR3 totals 14 residues. With V trimmed by 3 bases and J by 9 bases, 6 bases remained unmatched. Germline V gene lookup returns CDR1 LNHNV and CDR2 YYDKDF (reference sequence). CDR3 in DNA: TGTGCCACCAGCAGGGTAGCGGGAGTGGGTGAGCAGTTCTTC. The encoded protein is CATSRVAGVGEQFF.

This clone was counted between two and nine times. The chain uses TRBV29-1 and TRBJ1-2; D might be TRBD1 (6 bases). Germline loops: CDR1 SQVTM, CDR2 ANQGSEA. V lost 4 bases and J lost 4, with 13 bases in between. The CDR3 spans 13 residues. CDR3 nucleotide sequence: TGCAGCGTTGTCTCTGGACAGCCCTATGGCTACACCTTC. It yields the protein CSVVSGQPYGYTF.

The rearrangement links TRBV9 to TRBJ2-7; 8 positions match TRBD1. The CDR3 contains 14 residues. V lost 3 bases, J lost 7 bases, and 9 bases stayed unmatched. Germline V gene sequence: CDR1 SGDLS, CDR2 YYNGEE. CDR3 in amino acids: CASSAGQGMREQYF. The CDR3 DNA follows: TGTGCCAGCAGCGCCGGACAGGGAATGAGAGAGCAGTACTTC.

This clone appeared a few times. The V gene is TRBV18, the J gene TRBJ1-2; the match to TRBD1 covers 7 bases. After removal of 6 bases from V and 7 bases from J, the junction contained 8 bases not matched to a gene. Germline assignment: CDR1 KGHSH and CDR2 LQKENI. The CDR3 is made up of 13 amino acids. The CDR3 coding sequence is TGTGCCAGCTCCAACCAGGGGGAGACTGGCTACACCTTC. It is translated as CASSNQGETGYTF.

J is TRBJ2-5 and V is TRBV10-3, with a weak D call TRBD1 (6 bases). The germline V and J ends were trimmed by 6 bases and 2 bases, with 10 bases remaining between them. Germline assignment: CDR1 ENHRY and CDR2 SYGVKD. The CDR3 covers 13 residues. CDR3 sequence (DNA): TGTGCCATCAGGAAGGACAGTCAAGAGACCCAGTACTTC. Residues: CAIRKDSQETQYF.

A single count supports this clone. The V gene is TRBV15, the J gene TRBJ2-7, with a possible D match to TRBD1 (5 bases). Looked up from germline, CDR1 is LNHNV and CDR2 is YYDKDF (reference sequence). The ends were cut back, 0 bases at V and 0 bases at J, with 12 bases in the middle. The CDR3 has 16 amino acids. The CDR3 is CATSREAGLGSYEQYF. The CDR3 bases are TGTGCCACCAGCAGAGAGGCAGGGTTGGGCTCCTACGAGCAGTACTTC.

CDR3 sequence reads: CASSNGGSRLRRTDTQYF. DNA for the CDR3: TGCGCCAGCAGTAACGGGGGCAGCCGATTGCGGAGGACAGATACGCAGTATTTT. The chain is built from TRBV5-1 and TRBJ2-3; the D call may be TRBD1 or TRBD2 (6 bases each). The V gene lost 5 bases and the J gene lost 3 bases, with 25 bases spanning the gap. CDR3 length: 18 residues. The V gene's germline CDR1 is SGHRS and CDR2 YFSETQ. Looking up the rest from reference TRBV5-1 and TRBJ2-3 gives the full variable domain: KAGVTQTPRYLIKTRGQQVTLSCSPISGHRSVSWYQQTPGQGLQFLFEYFSETQRNKGNFPGRFSGRQFSNSRSEMNVSTLELGDSALYLCASSNGGSRLRRTDTQYFGPGTRLTVL.

This chain joins TRBV6-1 and TRBJ2-3, with D possibly being TRBD2 (6 bases). The CDR3 sequence is 18 residues long. V lost 3 bases, J lost 1 base, and 20 bases lay in between. The V gene's germline CDR1 is MNHNS and CDR2 SASEGT. CDR3 bases: TGTGCCAGCAGTGAGAGGGCTCCGGGACTCCAAGGCACAGATACGCAGTATTTT. Protein sequence: CASSERAPGLQGTDTQYF.

The gene calls are TRBV5-6 and TRBJ1-3; TRBD1 might be the D (5 bases). V lost 4 bases, J lost 1 base, and 9 bases lay in between. Germline V gene sequence: CDR1 SGHDT, CDR2 YYEEEE. The CDR3 runs 14 residues. The CDR3 sequence: CASSTRVSGNTIYF. The DNA for the CDR3 is TGTGCCAGCAGCACCAGGGTGTCTGGAAACACCATATATTTT.

The chain couples TRBV29-1 to TRBJ2-7, with 12 nucleotides matching TRBD2. Germline V gene lookup returns CDR1 SQVTM and CDR2 ANQGSEA. The CDR3 is made up of 15 amino acids. V lost 5 bases, J lost 3 bases, and 8 bases stayed unmatched. DNA for the CDR3: TGCAGCGTTTCTTGGACTAGCGGGATATACTACGAGCAGTACTTC. Translated, it gives CSVSWTSGIYYEQYF.